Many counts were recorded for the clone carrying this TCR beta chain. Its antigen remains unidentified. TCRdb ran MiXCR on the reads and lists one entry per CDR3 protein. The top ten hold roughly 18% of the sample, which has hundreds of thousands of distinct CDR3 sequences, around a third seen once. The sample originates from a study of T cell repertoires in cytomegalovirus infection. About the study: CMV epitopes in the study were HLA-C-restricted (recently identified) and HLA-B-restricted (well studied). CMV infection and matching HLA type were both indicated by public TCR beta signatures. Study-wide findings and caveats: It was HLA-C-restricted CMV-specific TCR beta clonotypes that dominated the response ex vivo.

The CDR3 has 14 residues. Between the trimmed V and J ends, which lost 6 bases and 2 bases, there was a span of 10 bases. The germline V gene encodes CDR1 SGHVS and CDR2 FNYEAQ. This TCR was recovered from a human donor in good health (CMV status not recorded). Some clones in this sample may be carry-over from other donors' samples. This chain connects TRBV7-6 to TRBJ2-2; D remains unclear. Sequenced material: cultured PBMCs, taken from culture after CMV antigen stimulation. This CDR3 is CASSISTNTGELFF. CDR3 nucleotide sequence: TGTGCCAGCAGTATTTCAACAAACACCGGGGAGCTGTTTTTT. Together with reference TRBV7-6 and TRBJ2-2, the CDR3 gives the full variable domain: GAGVSQSPRYKVTKRGQDVALRCDPISGHVSLYWYRQALGQGPEFLTYFNYEAQQDKSGLPNDRFSAERPEGSISTLTIQRTEQRDSAMYRCASSISTNTGELFFGEGSRLTVL.